This passage covers 6 T cell receptor beta chains from one sample sequenced in a study of blood T cell repertoires in COVID-19 (dated by TCRdb to 2018 to 2021). Receptors were amplified or captured by the immunoSEQ multiplex PCR assay. TCRdb retrieved this table from immuneACCESS and kept in-frame rearrangements only. Not all clones are present; in checked studies, unresolved V genes account for under half, and no reason is known for the remainder. Counted in this sample were a few hundred thousand clones; approximately 86% of them appeared once. The top ten hold around 0.78% of the sample. The sequenced sample was peripheral blood. The receptor set was obtained from a woman aged 30 to 39 with acute or convalescent COVID-19.

V is TRBV30 and J is TRBJ1-3; perhaps TRBD1 as D (6 bases). V lost 7 bases to trimming and J lost 0 bases, with 10 bases between them. The CDR3 covers 13 residues. Germline values: CDR1 GTSNPN, CDR2 SVGIG (reference sequence). CDR3 DNA sequence: TGTGCCTCGTCGACAGGCTCTGGAAACACCATATATTTT. Amino acid sequence: CASSTGSGNTIYF.

V gene TRBV3-1 (or the pseudogene TRBV3-2) combines with J gene TRBJ1-1; D may be TRBD1 (6 bases). Germline V CDR1 and CDR2: LGHDT, YNNKEL (reference sequence). This CDR3 is 15 amino acids long. Trimming pared 4 bases from V and 0 bases from J, leaving 12 bases between. CDR3 protein: CASSPRDILNTEAFF. In DNA form, the CDR3 reads TGTGCCAGCAGCCCTCGGGACATTTTGAACACTGAAGCTTTCTTT.

The chain links TRBV5-1 to TRBJ2-2, with D hard to call. The V end was cut by 4 bases, the J end by 5 bases, with 9 bases between. Germline assignment: CDR1 SGHRS and CDR2 YFSETQ. This CDR3 is 13 amino acids long. The CDR3 spells CASSGTGTGELFF. As DNA, the CDR3 is TGCGCCAGCAGCGGAACCGGGACCGGGGAGCTGTTTTTT.

This rearrangement joins TRBV7-8 to TRBJ1-2; 9 bases agree with TRBD1. The CDR3 is 14 residues long. CDR1 and CDR2 from the germline V gene are SGHVS and FQNEAQ. The V gene end was trimmed by 5 bases and the J gene end by 7 bases; junction bases not matched to a gene: 8. Written as DNA, the CDR3 is TGTGCCAGCAGCCAGAGGACAGGGGAACGTGGCTACACCTTC. The encoded protein is CASSQRTGERGYTF.

The J gene is TRBJ2-1, the V gene TRBV19, with D unclear. Trimming took 5 bases from V and 8 from J, leaving 13 bases between them. CDR1 is LNHDA, CDR2 SQIVND, per germline (reference sequence). The CDR3 consists of 13 residues. The CDR3, as DNA: TGTGCCAGTAGTTCCGAGGCCGGAGATGAGCAGTTCTTC. This codes for CASSSEAGDEQFF.

This clone was recorded only once. The V gene is TRBV11-2, the J gene TRBJ2-5, with TRBD2 identical over 12 bases. The CDR3 runs 19 residues. Germline loops: CDR1 SGHAT, CDR2 FQNNGV. With V trimmed by 5 bases and J by 2 bases, 15 bases remained unmatched. DNA of the CDR3: TGTGCCAGCAGCACCCATTGCCCTAGACTAGCGGGAGTACAAGAGACCCAGTACTTC. Its protein product is CASSTHCPRLAGVQETQYF.